Listed below are T cell receptor beta chains from one sample, sequenced in a study of blood T cell repertoires in COVID-19. The repertoire was sequenced with immunoSEQ multiplex PCR; TCRdb's copy has only in-frame clones and lacks some. The data hold under 300,000 clones, with 85% observed a single time. The sequenced sample consisted of peripheral blood. The source is a human donor in a cohort sampled during active COVID-19. Each CDR3 is given with its conserved first and last residue. The order of the fields is J gene, D gene, clone size, V gene, CDR3 protein, CDR3 DNA. A D gene is named only where the DNA matches it firmly. The size field is filled for only some rows; it gives once, few, many or a size class.

>TRBJ1-1|-|-|TRBV6-5
CASSAGVGTEAFF
TGTGCCAGCAGCGCAGGGGTTGGCACTGAAGCTTTCTTT
>TRBJ1-2|-|once|TRBV18
CASSPQGSQGGYTF
TGTGCCAGCTCACCACAGGGGTCCCAAGGTGGCTACACCTTC
>TRBJ1-2|TRBD1|once|TRBV5-1
CASSSRTGGINGYTF
TGCGCCAGCAGCTCCCGGACAGGGGGGATCAATGGCTACACCTTC
>TRBJ1-1|-|few|TRBV7-8
CASSLAGLGTEAFF
TGTGCCAGCAGCTTAGCCGGGTTAGGCACTGAAGCTTTCTTT
>TRBJ2-3|TRBD2|-|TRBV19
CASSTRRLSGTSTDTQYF
TGTGCCAGTAGCACCCGAAGACTTAGCGGGACTAGCACAGATACGCAGTATTTT
>TRBJ1-5|-|-|TRBV19
CASSPGTLRGTSNQPQHF
TGTGCCAGTAGTCCAGGGACACTCAGAGGGACCAGCAATCAGCCCCAGCATTTT
>TRBJ1-5|-|-|TRBV4-3
CASSQGAYSNQPQHF
TGCGCCAGCAGCCAAGGGGCCTATAGCAATCAGCCCCAGCATTTT
>TRBJ2-5|-|-|TRBV7-9
CASSPYGLGSQETQYF
TGTGCCAGCAGCCCATATGGTCTCGGGAGCCAAGAGACCCAGTACTTC
>TRBJ2-2|TRBD1|once|TRBV27
CASSPLGQRSTGELFF
TGTGCCAGCAGTCCACTGGGACAGAGATCCACCGGGGAGCTGTTTTTT
>TRBJ2-1|TRBD2|-|TRBV5-6
CASSLELAGSEQFF
TGTGCCAGCAGCTTGGAACTAGCGGGAAGTGAGCAGTTCTTC